The source of this TCR beta chain is a study of radiotherapy plus CTLA-4 blockade in lung cancer. With ipilimumab providing CTLA-4 blockade, focal radiation was administered to patients who had chemo-refractory metastatic non-small-cell lung cancer. Comment on this clone: Its antigen is unknown.

Germline V gives CDR1 SEHNR, CDR2 FQNEAQ (reference sequence). CDR3 length: 12 residues. The V and J ends lost 5 bases and 8 bases respectively, with 10 bases between them. Measured with immunoSEQ multiplex PCR; TCRdb has only the in-frame clones, and not every one. The sample lists over 80,000 clones; about four fifths were seen once. General observations from the study: In blood, early T cell clone dynamics reportedly predicted response best, together with interferon-beta.

The sequencing here drew on peripheral blood, taken from a patient treated with radiotherapy plus ipilimumab. The V gene is TRBV7-9, the J gene TRBJ2-1, with D perhaps matching TRBD2 (5 bases). The source is a human donor with non-small cell lung cancer who had stable disease on radiotherapy plus ipilimumab. The CDR3 region is CASSPEGYEQFF. The CDR3 DNA is TGTGCCAGCAGCCCAGAGGGATATGAGCAGTTCTTC. The whole variable domain, filled in from reference TRBV7-9 and TRBJ2-1, reads DTGVSQNPRHKITKRGQNVTFRCDPISEHNRLYWYRQTLGQGPEFLTYFQNEAQLEKSRLLSDRFSAERPKGSFSTLEIQRTEQGDSAMYLCASSPEGYEQFFGPGTRLTVL.